Shown below are 8 T cell receptor beta chains from a single sample sequenced in a study of OX40 agonist ivuxolimab in advanced cancers. The assay was immunoSEQ multiplex PCR, and TCRdb's table has in-frame clones only and misses some. The repertoire holds tens of thousands of clones, with more than 80% as singletons. The starting material was CD4+ or CD8+ T cells sorted from blood, obtained in a trial of the OX40 agonist ivuxolimab. The receptors shown here come from an adult with an advanced solid tumor such as melanoma, head and neck, liver or kidney cancer.

The chain joins TRBV27 to TRBJ2-5; 10 bases agree with TRBD2. The J segment lost 4 bases and the V segment lost 5 bases, leaving 7 bases of the junction unmatched. Looked up from germline, CDR1 is MNHEY and CDR2 is SMNVEV (reference sequence). The CDR3 spans 15 residues. In DNA form, the CDR3 reads TGTGCCAGCAGTAGACTAGCGGGTTGGGGAGAGACCCAGTACTTC. Translating it yields CASSRLAGWGETQYF.

The J gene is TRBJ2-7, the V gene TRBV28; 10 bases agree with TRBD1. The germline CDR1 and CDR2 sequences are MDHEN and SYDVKM. Trimming cost V 6 bases and J 1 base; bases outside gene matches: 6. The CDR3 spans 15 residues. The CDR3 nucleotides read TGTGCCAGCAGGCCGACAGGGGGCGCTTCCTACGAGCAGTACTTC. Its protein product is CASRPTGGASYEQYF.

J is TRBJ2-7 and V is TRBV7-9; D perhaps matches TRBD2 (5 bases). The V end was cut by 4 bases, the J end by 2 bases, with 12 bases between. The CDR3 totals 14 residues. Germline V gene data show CDR1 as SEHNR and CDR2 as FQNEAQ (reference sequence). The CDR3 here is CASSWSAGPYEQYF. Written as DNA, the CDR3 is TGTGCCAGCAGCTGGTCTGCGGGCCCCTACGAGCAGTACTTC.

The chain is built from TRBV30 and TRBJ2-1; 10 bases line up with TRBD1. The V segment lost 2 bases and the J segment 5 bases; nucleotides outside the gene matches: 12. The CDR3 runs 17 residues. Germline V gene data show CDR1 as GTSNPN and CDR2 as SVGIG (reference sequence). CDR3 nucleotide sequence: TGTGCCTGGAGTTTAACCTTACCGGGACAGGGGAACAATGAGCAGTTCTTC. Its translation: CAWSLTLPGQGNNEQFF.

The chain uses TRBV18 and TRBJ2-1; D remains unclear. CDR1 and CDR2 from the germline V gene are KGHSH and LQKENI. V was clipped by 2 bases and J by 8 bases, with 7 bases between them. This CDR3 is built from 12 residues. The CDR3 coding sequence is TGTGCCAGCTCACCAATCCGCGATGAGCAGTTCTTC. As protein: CASSPIRDEQFF.

V and J are TRBV20-1 and TRBJ1-3; no clear D gene. The germline CDR1 and CDR2 sequences are DFQATT and SNEGSKA (reference sequence). V dropped 4 bases and J dropped 4 bases, with 5 bases sitting between them. The CDR3 length is 11 residues. CDR3 residues: CSATDGNTIYF. CDR3 in DNA: TGCAGTGCTACGGACGGAAACACCATATATTTT.

The J gene is TRBJ1-5, the V gene TRBV6-1, with D possibly being TRBD1 (6 bases). The length of the CDR3 is 15 residues. Trimming left V 6 bases short and J 0 bases short, with 12 bases between. Per germline, CDR1 MNHNS and CDR2 SASEGT. Written as DNA, the CDR3 is TGTGCCAGCAGGAGGGGGGATTATAGCAATCAGCCCCAGCATTTT. Translated, it gives CASRRGDYSNQPQHF.

This chain joins TRBV4-1 and TRBJ2-7; D perhaps matches TRBD2 (6 bases). Germline V lookup: CDR1 MGHRA, CDR2 YSYEKL. Trimming stripped 2 bases from V and 3 bases from J, with 17 bases between. The CDR3 is 16 residues long. CDR3 sequence reads: CASSQTLAGRFYEQYF. In DNA, the CDR3 is TGCGCCAGCAGCCAAACCCTTGCGGGGAGGTTCTACGAGCAGTACTTC.